Each of the 19 T cell receptor beta chains below was sequenced from the same sample in a study of T-cell reconstitution after alpha-beta-depleted transplantation in children. Preparing the TCRbeta library involved the use of unique molecular identifiers. TCRdb re-analysed the PCR reads in MiXCR, keeping a single row per CDR3 protein. The table lists around 180,000 distinct CDR3 sequences, 11% of them singletons. This material consisted of PBMCs, taken before TCRalphabeta/CD19-depleted stem cell transplant. Every receptor here comes from a boy aged 2-15 years with acute myeloid leukemia, due to receive a stem cell transplant.

This clonotype has ten or more counts. V and J are TRBV20-1 and TRBJ1-6; 7 bases map to TRBD1. This CDR3 contains 16 residues. The V and J ends lost 5 bases and 0 bases, in that order; junction bases with no gene match: 7. The germline CDR1 and CDR2 sequences are DFQATT and SNEGSKA (reference sequence). CDR3 nucleotides: TGCAGTGCTGTACCGGGACAGAGCTCCTATAATTCACCCCTCCACTTT. As protein: CSAVPGQSSYNSPLHF.

This clonotype was recorded many times. The chain recombines TRBV5-1 with TRBJ1-1; TRBD1 aligns across 8 bases. The germline gives CDR1 SGHRS, CDR2 YFSETQ. The trim removed 4 bases at V and 5 bases at J, leaving 16 bases unmatched. This CDR3 comprises 17 residues. The CDR3 DNA sequence: TGCGCCAGCAGCGAGGAGGGACAGGAGGCTTCGAGGACTGAAGCTTTCTTT. It translates to CASSEEGQEASRTEAFF.

The gene calls are TRBV5-1 and TRBJ2-5, with D hard to call. The CDR3 loop spans 14 amino acids. Germline CDR1 reads SGHRS; CDR2 reads YFSETQ. The V end was cut by 0 bases, the J end by 1 base, with 7 bases between. In nucleotides, the CDR3 is TGCGCCAGCAGCTTGGCACAGTTCCAAGAGACCCAGTACTTC. It translates to CASSLAQFQETQYF. The full variable domain, rest sourced from reference TRBV5-1 and TRBJ2-5, is KAGVTQTPRYLIKTRGQQVTLSCSPISGHRSVSWYQQTPGQGLQFLFEYFSETQRNKGNFPGRFSGRQFSNSRSEMNVSTLELGDSALYLCASSLAQFQETQYFGPGTRLLVL.

Note on this clonotype: At one end, the junction sequence differs from germline, possibly due to a read error. The chain has TRBV5-1 and TRBJ2-5; D tentatively reads TRBD1 or TRBD2 (6 bases each). Germline loops: CDR1 SGHRS, CDR2 YFSETQ. The CDR3 is made up of 16 amino acids. CDR3 residues: CASSTGTSRYRETQNF. The CDR3 region has the DNA TGTGCCAGCAGCACAGGGACTTCCCGGTACCGAGAGACCCAGAACTTC.

The rearrangement joins TRBV4-1 to TRBJ2-1, with 8 bases that match TRBD2. The CDR3 extends over 17 amino acids. From germline, CDR1 is MGHRA and CDR2 YSYEKL. The V and J ends lost 1 base and 3 bases, in that order; junction bases with no gene match: 8. The CDR3 spells CASSQGGAGAVYNEQFF. The CDR3 bases are TGCGCCAGCAGCCAAGGGGGAGCGGGAGCGGTCTACAATGAGCAGTTCTTC.

This clonotype was seen many times. The chain combines TRBV7-3 with TRBJ1-6; 9 nucleotides agree with TRBD1. The CDR3 contains 15 residues. Losses at the gene ends were 4 bases for V and 7 bases for J; bases not matched to a gene: 5. CDR1 and CDR2 from the germline V gene are SGHTA and FQGTGA. CDR3 DNA: TGTGCCAGCAGCTCCACCGGGACAGGGAATTCACCCCTCCACTTT. This translates into CASSSTGTGNSPLHF.

This clonotype has a count of ten or more. CDR3 nucleotide sequence: TGCGCCAGCAGCTTGGGAGGCGGGACCTACAATGAGCAGTTCTTC. It is translated as CASSLGGGTYNEQFF. The J gene is TRBJ2-1, the V gene TRBV5-1, with D perhaps matching TRBD2 (6 bases). CDR1 and CDR2 (germline): SGHRS, YFSETQ. The V end was cut by 0 bases, the J end by 2 bases, with 9 bases between. CDR3 length equals 15 residues.

The sample holds many counts of this clonotype. This rearrangement joins TRBV3-1 to TRBJ2-3, with a possible D match to TRBD2 (5 bases). Germline V gene sequence: CDR1 LGHDT, CDR2 YNNKEL (reference sequence). The CDR3 extends over 14 amino acids. V gave up 3 bases and J gave up 2 bases, with 9 bases separating them. The CDR3 sequence: CASSQEVDTDTQYF. CDR3 DNA: TGTGCCAGCAGCCAGGAGGTGGACACAGATACGCAGTATTTT.

This clonotype occurred many times. This rearrangement joins TRBV5-1 to TRBJ2-3, with 10 positions matching TRBD2. The germline V gene encodes CDR1 SGHRS and CDR2 YFSETQ. Trimming at V came to 6 bases and at J to 0 bases, leaving 7 bases not matched to a gene. The CDR3 has 16 amino acids. CDR3 DNA: TGCGCCAGCATGCGTAGCGGGAGGATAAGCACAGATACGCAGTATTTT. Its translation is CASMRSGRISTDTQYF.

The sample holds many counts of this clonotype. The chain carries TRBV27 and TRBJ1-1; D gene unclear. The CDR3 covers 13 residues. Germline V gene data show CDR1 as MNHEY and CDR2 as SMNVEV (reference sequence). V lost 4 bases and J lost 0, with 6 bases in between. CDR3 DNA sequence: TGTGCCAGCAGTTGGTTCATGAACACTGAAGCTTTCTTT. It codes for CASSWFMNTEAFF.

This clonotype was seen many times. J is TRBJ1-4 and V is TRBV7-9, with 9 bases matching TRBD1. The CDR3 runs to 14 residues. V trimming: 4 bases; J trimming: 6 bases; junction bases outside the gene matches: 3. Germline values: CDR1 SEHNR, CDR2 FQNEAQ (reference sequence). The CDR3 is CASSWGDRDEKLFF. In DNA, the CDR3 is TGTGCCAGCAGCTGGGGGGACAGGGATGAAAAACTGTTTTTT.

Ten or more counts support this clonotype. The chain carries TRBV11-2 and TRBJ1-1, with TRBD1 matching 7 bases. Germline CDR1 SGHAT, CDR2 FQNNGV. The junction had 11 bases not matched to a gene; V was cut back by 0 bases and J by 4 bases. This CDR3 is 17 amino acids long. This CDR3 reads CASSLDISRGGGTEAFF. The CDR3 DNA sequence: TGTGCCAGCAGCTTAGATATTTCCAGGGGGGGTGGCACTGAAGCTTTCTTT.

The table lists this clonotype with a few counts. Being one base from a much bigger clone, this may be a read error. The chain is built from TRBV20-1 and TRBJ2-3, with D perhaps being TRBD1 or TRBD2 (5 bases each). This CDR3 has 17 amino acids. The germline V gene encodes CDR1 DFQATT and CDR2 SNEGSKA (reference sequence). CDR3 nucleotides: TGCTGTGCTAGATCCATCGGGGCGGTCTTTTTGACAGATACGCAGTATTTT. Translating gives CCARSIGAVFLTDTQYF.

This clonotype was picked up many times. The chain combines TRBV7-8 with TRBJ2-3, with 9 bases lining up with TRBD2. Germline V CDR1 and CDR2: SGHVS, FQNEAQ. The CDR3 loop spans 16 amino acids. V trimming: 5 bases; J trimming: 4 bases; junction bases outside the gene matches: 10. The CDR3 sequence: CASSPLSAGGPDTQYF. The CDR3 DNA is TGTGCCAGCAGCCCCCTCTCCGCGGGAGGGCCAGATACGCAGTATTTT. Full variable domain (outside the CDR3, taken from reference TRBV7-8 and TRBJ2-3): GAGVSQSPRYKVAKRGQDVALRCDPISGHVSLFWYQQALGQGPEFLTYFQNEAQLDKSGLPSDRFFAERPEGSVSTLKIQRTQQEDSAVYLCASSPLSAGGPDTQYFGPGTRLTVL.

This clonotype was detected ten times or more. The chain employs TRBV7-9 and TRBJ2-7; possibly TRBD2 for D (6 bases). V was cut by 5 bases and J by 6 bases, with 23 bases left in between. This CDR3 is built from 16 residues. CDR1 and CDR2 from the germline V gene are SEHNR and FQNEAQ (reference sequence). CDR3 in DNA: TGTGCCAGCAGCCCGGGTGGGCTGGGGGTCGGGGGCGAGCAGTACTTC. It translates to CASSPGGLGVGGEQYF.

This clonotype came up many times. This chain connects TRBV5-8 to TRBJ2-2, with D maybe TRBD1 (6 bases). This CDR3 has 16 amino acids. The V gene lost 2 bases and the J gene lost 4 bases, with 15 bases spanning the gap. CDR1 SGHTS and CDR2 YDEGEE come from the germline V gene. The DNA for the CDR3 is TGTGCCAGCAGCTTAAGCCGGCAGGGGTTCACCGGGGAGCTGTTTTTT. This encodes CASSLSRQGFTGELFF.

In this sample, this clonotype turned up many times. The V call is TRBV5-1, the J call TRBJ2-4, with D possibly being TRBD1 or TRBD2 (6 bases each). The CDR3 sequence is 15 residues long. Trimming stripped 4 bases from V and 6 bases from J, with 17 bases between. CDR1 SGHRS and CDR2 YFSETQ come from the germline V gene. The CDR3 loop is CASSVPDTGANIQYF. The CDR3 DNA reads TGCGCCAGCAGCGTTCCAGACACGGGGGCAAACATTCAGTACTTC.

This clonotype was counted at least ten times. This chain joins TRBV9 and TRBJ2-1, with D tentatively TRBD1 or TRBD2 (5 bases each). The CDR3 has 15 residues. Germline V lookup: CDR1 SGDLS, CDR2 YYNGEE. Deletions cut 3 bases from V and 2 bases from J, with 12 bases between. The CDR3: CASSGRDAPYNEQFF. DNA for the CDR3: TGTGCCAGCAGCGGCCGGGACGCCCCCTACAATGAGCAGTTCTTC.

This clonotype has ten or more counts. The chain links TRBV28 to TRBJ2-2; D is perhaps TRBD2 (6 bases). CDR1 and CDR2 (germline): MDHEN, SYDVKM. Trimming removed 8 bases at V and 4 bases at J, with 17 bases between. The CDR3 loop spans 15 amino acids. The CDR3 sequence is CASQTSGVGTGELFF. The DNA for the CDR3 is TGTGCCAGCCAAACTTCGGGGGTCGGCACCGGGGAGCTGTTTTTT.